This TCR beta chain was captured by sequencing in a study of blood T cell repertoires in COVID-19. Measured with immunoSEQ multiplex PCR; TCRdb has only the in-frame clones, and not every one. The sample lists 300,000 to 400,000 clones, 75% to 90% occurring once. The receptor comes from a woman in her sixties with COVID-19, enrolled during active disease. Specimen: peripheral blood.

The CDR3 region is CASSFDRGRGQPQHF. The CDR3 DNA follows: TGTGCCAGCAGCTTCGACAGGGGGCGAGGCCAGCCCCAGCATTTT. The chain links TRBV5-8 to TRBJ1-5, with TRBD1 matching over 10 bases. CDR3 length equals 15 residues. Germline values: CDR1 SGHTS, CDR2 YDEGEE. J gave up 7 bases and V 2 bases, and 6 bases lay outside the gene matches.